The rows below give T cell receptor beta chains drawn from one sample of a study of T cell responses to AZD1222 COVID-19 vaccine. TCRdb keeps only in-frame clones here, not all; method: immunoSEQ multiplex PCR. The top ten hold around 5% of the sample, which has 80,000 to 95,000 clones, about 90% seen once. Source: peripheral blood, taken on day 0 of AZD1222 vaccination. Receptor source: an adult in good health. Both conserved end residues are part of each CDR3. A D gene is named only where the DNA matches it firmly. Clone sizes are given selectively: once, few, many, or a class where the clone is expanded.

v_call	j_call	clone_size	d_call	cdr3_aa	cdr3_nt
TRBV28	TRBJ1-6	.	.	CAAGGGQGYNSPLHF	TGTGCCGCTGGAGGAGGCCAGGGATATAATTCACCCCTCCACTTT
TRBV6-2/TRBV6-3	TRBJ1-2	.	.	CASSYLSRRAGINYGYTF	TGTGCCAGCAGTTACCTCTCTCGCCGTGCAGGGATTAACTATGGCTACACCTTC
TRBV9	TRBJ1-4	.	.	CASSGGTPREKLFF	TGTGCCAGCAGCGGGGGCACCCCGAGGGAAAAACTGTTTTTT
TRBV28	TRBJ2-7	.	TRBD2	CASTLLPGLAGEQYF	TGTGCCAGCACCCTCCTCCCGGGACTAGCGGGCGAGCAGTACTTC
TRBV6-1	TRBJ1-2	.	TRBD1	CASSEGQGHDYGYTF	TGTGCCAGCAGTGAAGGACAGGGTCATGACTATGGCTACACCTTC
TRBV3-1/TRBV3-2	TRBJ2-1	.	.	CASSQGRAREQFF	TGTGCCAGCAGCCAAGGGCGAGCCAGGGAGCAGTTCTTC
TRBV5-4	TRBJ2-3	.	TRBD2	CASSSAGGSTDTQYF	TGTGCCAGCAGCTCAGCGGGAGGAAGCACAGATACGCAGTATTTT
TRBV25-1	TRBJ2-7	once	TRBD2	CASSGYVAGEIYEQYF	TGTGCCAGCAGTGGCTATGTAGCGGGCGAAATCTACGAGCAGTACTTC
TRBV5-1	TRBJ2-1	.	TRBD2	CASSPQTSGSEQFF	TGCGCCAGCAGCCCGCAGACTAGCGGGAGTGAGCAGTTCTTC
TRBV28	TRBJ2-7	.	.	CASSLGATGDVRYF	TGTGCCAGCAGTTTGGGAGCGACGGGCGACGTACGGTACTTC
TRBV28	TRBJ2-7	.	.	CASRLARESYEQYF	TGTGCCAGCAGGCTAGCCAGGGAATCCTACGAGCAGTACTTC
TRBV24-1	TRBJ1-2	.	.	CATSDFGGYGYTF	TGTGCCACCAGTGATTTTGGGGGCTATGGCTACACCTTC
TRBV7-2	TRBJ1-4	once	.	CASSFLVGYNEKLFF	TGTGCCAGCAGCTTCTTGGTAGGGTATAATGAAAAACTGTTTTTT
TRBV5-5	TRBJ1-1	.	.	CASSPVGPNTEAFF	TGTGCCAGCAGTCCAGTGGGTCCGAACACTGAAGCTTTCTTT